This T cell receptor beta chain is drawn from a study of blood T cell repertoires in COVID-19 (dated by TCRdb to about 2020). Describing the broader study: The collaborator samples originated in the United States, Italy and Spain and spanned the acute and convalescent phases of COVID-19. Samples came from the ongoing ImmuneRACE study (first 160 participants) plus 1,254 subjects from 6 global collaborators. Nearly every sample came with metadata listing a de-identified subject ID, COVID-19 status, age in years and sex. The repertoires were released in a freely available public database intended as a resource for research on the immune response to SARS-CoV-2. The dataset comprised deeply sampled blood TCRbeta repertoires from subjects exposed to, actively infected with, or recovered from COVID-19. Where available, HLA class I and class II types were taken from metadata supplied by the sample provider and were not determined by assay-based typing. The material from the prospective study consisted of cDNA or gDNA derived from T cells, B-cell-depleted T cells, or PBMCs.

General conclusions and limits of the study: The amount of clinical and demographic metadata varied by source and participant and was provided uncurated.

A note on this clone: What antigen it recognizes has not been identified. No quality values exist for individual bases; no much larger clone is one base distant.

The collaborating institutions used their own protocols to collect whole blood in K2EDTA tubes. For TCRbeta analysis, collaborators shipped samples in one of three forms: frozen whole blood, isolated PBMCs, or DNA extracted from either of those sample types. TCRbeta CDR3 regions were amplified from genomic DNA using the immunoSEQ Assay, a bias-controlled multiplex PCR. On the study's bioinformatics: The number of nucleated cells in each sample was estimated by amplification of reference gene primers within the assay. Sequence reads were collapsed and filtered to measure the absolute abundance of every unique TCRbeta CDR3 rearrangement. For each sample, productive Simpson clonality was calculated by taking the square root of Simpson's diversity index across productive rearrangements. TCRdb took this table from immuneACCESS and kept in-frame rearrangements with V and J called. Such tables lack part of the clones; where checked against another copy, unresolved V genes explain under half of the gap, and the rest is unexplained. Clone size and the V and J calls come from that table; the DNA yielded D and trimming. The sample table holds roughly 180,000 clones, of which 70% to 90% were seen once. The ten largest clones represent 2.5% to 3% of the sample.

The specimen sequenced was peripheral blood. This sequence originates from a woman aged 30 to 39 with active or convalescent COVID-19.

The bases read TGTGCCAGTAGTATAGGTTCAACTAGCGGGGGGATCACAGATACGCAGTATTTT. This codes for CASSIGSTSGGITDTQYF. The chain couples TRBV19 to TRBJ2-3; 12 bases in the junction line up with TRBD2. CDR1 and CDR2 are read off the germline V gene (reference sequence) as LNHDA and SQIVND. V is cut back by 1 base and J by 2 bases, with 7 bases in the junction unmatched. The CDR3 numbers 18 residues from cysteine through phenylalanine. CDR3 DNA only is kept here, 54 bases in frame from base 1.